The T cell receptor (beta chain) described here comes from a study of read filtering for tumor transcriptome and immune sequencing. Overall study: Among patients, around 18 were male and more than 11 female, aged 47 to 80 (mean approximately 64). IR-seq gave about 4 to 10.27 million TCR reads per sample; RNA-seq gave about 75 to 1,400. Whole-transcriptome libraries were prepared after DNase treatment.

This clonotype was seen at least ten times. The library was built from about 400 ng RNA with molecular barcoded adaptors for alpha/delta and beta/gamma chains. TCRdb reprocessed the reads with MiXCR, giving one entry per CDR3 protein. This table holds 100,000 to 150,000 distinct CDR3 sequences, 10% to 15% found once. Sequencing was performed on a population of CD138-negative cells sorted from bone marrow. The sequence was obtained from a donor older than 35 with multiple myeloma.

The CDR3 region is CSVDRATGELFF. Written as DNA, the CDR3 is TGCAGCGTTGACAGGGCCACCGGGGAGCTGTTTTTT. The chain joins TRBV29-1 to TRBJ2-2; perhaps TRBD1 as D (5 bases). There are 12 residues in the CDR3. Germline loops: CDR1 SQVTM, CDR2 ANQGSEA. Trimming removed 3 bases from V and 4 bases from J, with 6 bases in between.